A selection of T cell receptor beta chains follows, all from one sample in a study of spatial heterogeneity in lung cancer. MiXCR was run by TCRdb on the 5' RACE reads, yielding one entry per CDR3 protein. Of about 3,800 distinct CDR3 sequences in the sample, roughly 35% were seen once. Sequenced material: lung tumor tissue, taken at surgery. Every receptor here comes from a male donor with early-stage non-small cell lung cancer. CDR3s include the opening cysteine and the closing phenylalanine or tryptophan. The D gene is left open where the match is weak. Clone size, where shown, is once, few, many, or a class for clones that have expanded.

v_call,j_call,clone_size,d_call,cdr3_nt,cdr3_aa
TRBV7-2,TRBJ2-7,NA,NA,TGTGCCAGCAGCTCGGGATCCGGGACGGGGACCTACGAGCAGTACTTC,CASSSGSGTGTYEQYF
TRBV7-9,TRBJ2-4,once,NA,TGTGCCAGCAGCTTAGAGGACAGAGCCAAAAACATTCAGTACTTC,CASSLEDRAKNIQYF
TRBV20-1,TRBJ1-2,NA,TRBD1,TGCAGTGCTAGTGTGGGCAGGGGGTCGTATGGCTACACCTTC,CSASVGRGSYGYTF
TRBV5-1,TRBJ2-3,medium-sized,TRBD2,TGCGCCAGCAGTCCCAGCGGGGGGGCCGCAGATACGCAGTATTTT,CASSPSGGAADTQYF
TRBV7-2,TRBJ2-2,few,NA,TGTGCCAGCAGCTTAGGCACCCAGTACACCGGGGAGCTGTTTTTT,CASSLGTQYTGELFF
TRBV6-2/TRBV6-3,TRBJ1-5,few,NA,TGTGCCAGCAGGAGGGGCAACGATAATCAGCCCCAGCATTTT,CASRRGNDNQPQHF
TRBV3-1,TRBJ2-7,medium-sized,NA,TGTGCCAGCAGCCAAGTCGCCGGTTCCTACGAGCAGTACTTC,CASSQVAGSYEQYF
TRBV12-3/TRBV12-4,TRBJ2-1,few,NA,TGTGCCAGCAGTTTAGGGAGGGCCGAGGTGGATGAGCAGTTCTTC,CASSLGRAEVDEQFF
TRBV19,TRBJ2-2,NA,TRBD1,TGTGCCAGTAGTAGCTTGGTGGACAGGTTCGATGGGGAGCTGTTTTTT,CASSSLVDRFDGELFF
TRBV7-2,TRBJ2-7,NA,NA,TGTGCCAGCAGGGGGACTGGAACCTACGAGCAGTACTTC,CASRGTGTYEQYF
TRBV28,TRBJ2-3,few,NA,TGTGCCAGCAGACCTTGGACCTCCACAGATACGCAGTATTTT,CASRPWTSTDTQYF
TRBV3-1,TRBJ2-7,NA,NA,TGTGCCAGCAGCCTTGCCTTCCCCCCCAGGGAACAGCAGTACTTC,CASSLAFPPREQQYF
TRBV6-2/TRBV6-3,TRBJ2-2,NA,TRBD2,TGTGCCAGCAGTTACTCAACTAGCGGGGCCCAGAACACCGGGGAGCTGTTTTTT,CASSYSTSGAQNTGELFF
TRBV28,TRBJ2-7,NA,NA,TGTGCCAGCATAGACTCAAGCTCCTACGAGCAGTACTTC,CASIDSSSYEQYF
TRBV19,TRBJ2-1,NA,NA,TGTGCCAGTAGTCGGACGGGGGGCCTAGACGGTCAAGAGCAGTTCTTC,CASSRTGGLDGQEQFF
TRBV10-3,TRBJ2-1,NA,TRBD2,TGTGCCATCTGCGGGACTAGCGGTGACAATGAGCAGTTCTTC,CAICGTSGDNEQFF
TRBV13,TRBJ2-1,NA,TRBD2,TGTGCCAGCAGCCCCCAGGGGACTAGCGGGAGCAATGAGCAGTTCTTC,CASSPQGTSGSNEQFF
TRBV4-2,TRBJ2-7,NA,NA,TGTGCCAGCAGCCAAGATCGAGTCGGGAGTTGGAACGAGCAGTACTTC,CASSQDRVGSWNEQYF
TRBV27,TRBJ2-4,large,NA,TGTGCCAGCAGTCCCAGCCTCACTCTAGCCAAAAACATTCAGTACTTC,CASSPSLTLAKNIQYF
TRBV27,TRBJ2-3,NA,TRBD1,TGTGCCAGCAGTCGGCCGGGACAGGGGTCAGATACGCAGTATTTT,CASSRPGQGSDTQYF
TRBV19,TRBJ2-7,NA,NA,TGTGCCAGTAGTACGACCATTAGCGCTTCCTACGAGCAGTACTTC,CASSTTISASYEQYF
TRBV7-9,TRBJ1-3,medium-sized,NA,TGTGCCAGCAGCTTAAGGCGTTCCGTGAGCTCTGGAAACACCATATATTTT,CASSLRRSVSSGNTIYF
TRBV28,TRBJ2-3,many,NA,TGTGCCAGCAGTTTGATACAGACAGATACGCAGTATTTT,CASSLIQTDTQYF
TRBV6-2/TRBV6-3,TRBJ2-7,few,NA,TGTGCCAGCGCCGTTGAGGGTCCCTCCTACGAGCAGTACTTC,CASAVEGPSYEQYF
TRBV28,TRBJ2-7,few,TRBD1,TGTGCCAGCATTACAGGGGCGGCGGACGAGCAGTACTTC,CASITGAADEQYF
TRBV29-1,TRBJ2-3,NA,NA,TGCAGCGTTCGAGGACAGCTCGGCGCAGATACGCAGTATTTT,CSVRGQLGADTQYF
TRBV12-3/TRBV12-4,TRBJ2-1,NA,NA,TGTGCCAGCAGCGGTACAGGGGGGGCCTACAATGAGCAGTTCTTC,CASSGTGGAYNEQFF
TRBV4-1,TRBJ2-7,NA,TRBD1,TGCGCCAGCAGCCAAGAACCGGGACAGGGCCCCTACGAGCAGTACTTC,CASSQEPGQGPYEQYF
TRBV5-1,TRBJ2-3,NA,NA,TGCGCCAGCAGCTTAACGGGCGGCTCGGTGAGAGATACGCAGTATTTT,CASSLTGGSVRDTQYF
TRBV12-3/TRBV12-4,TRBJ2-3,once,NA,TGTGCCAGCGGAGCAGGGAGCACAGATACGCAGTATTTT,CASGAGSTDTQYF
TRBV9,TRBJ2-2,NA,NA,TGTGCCAGCAGCCCCGGAGTCACCGCCGGGGAGCTGTTTTTT,CASSPGVTAGELFF
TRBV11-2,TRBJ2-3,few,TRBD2,TGTGCCAGCAGCTTGGAAGCGGGGCTCACAGATACGCAGTATTTT,CASSLEAGLTDTQYF
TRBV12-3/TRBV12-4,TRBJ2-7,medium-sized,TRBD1,TGTGCCAGCAGCCCCCCGGGACAGGGGGCCTTGGGGAAGTACGAGCAGTACTTC,CASSPPGQGALGKYEQYF
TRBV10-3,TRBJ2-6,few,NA,TGTGCCATCAGTGAAGACGGTTATGGGGCCAACGTCCTGACTTTC,CAISEDGYGANVLTF
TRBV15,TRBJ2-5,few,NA,TGTGCCACCAGCAGAGTTGGCAGGGGGGTGTCAGAAGAGACCCAGTACTTC,CATSRVGRGVSEETQYF
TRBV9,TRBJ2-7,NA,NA,TGTGCCAGCAGCGTCCCACCCGAGGGGGGCGAGCAGTACTTC,CASSVPPEGGEQYF
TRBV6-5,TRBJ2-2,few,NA,TGTGCCAGCAGACCTCGAGCTAGCGCTATCACCGGGGAGCTGTTTTTT,CASRPRASAITGELFF
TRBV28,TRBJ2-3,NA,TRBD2,TGTTTAGTTAGCGGGAGATCGGATACGCAGTATTTT,CLVSGRSDTQYF
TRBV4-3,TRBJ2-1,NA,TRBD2,TGCGCCAGCAGCTCGGGACTAGCGGTCACAATGGAGCAGTTCTTC,CASSSGLAVTMEQFF
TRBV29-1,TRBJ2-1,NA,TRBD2,TGCAGCGCTCGGGAGGGCCTCGGAAATGAGCAGTTCTTC,CSAREGLGNEQFF
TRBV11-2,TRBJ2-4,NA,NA,TGTGCCAGCAGCTTAATACGCAGGGTTGAAAGCATTCAGTACTTC,CASSLIRRVESIQYF
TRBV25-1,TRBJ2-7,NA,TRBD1,TGTGCCAGCAGACCCACAGGGGGCAACGAGCAGTACTTC,CASRPTGGNEQYF
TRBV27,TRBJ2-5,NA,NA,TGTGCCAGCAGTTACGGGAGAGGGATTCAAGAGACCCAGTACTTC,CASSYGRGIQETQYF
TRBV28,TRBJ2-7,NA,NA,TGTGCCAGCAGTTTGGCGGACTCCTACGAGCAGTACTTC,CASSLADSYEQYF
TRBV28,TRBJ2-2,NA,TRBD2,TGTGCCAGCAGGCCGATTGAAGGACTAGCGGGGACCACCGGGGAGCTGTTTTTT,CASRPIEGLAGTTGELFF
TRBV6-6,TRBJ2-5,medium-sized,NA,TGTGCCAGCAGTTACGGCGATCCAAAAACTGAAGAGACCCAGTACTTC,CASSYGDPKTEETQYF
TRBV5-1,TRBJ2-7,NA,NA,TGCGCCAGCAGCTTGTGGAGTGGGGCCGGACGCTCCTACGAGCAGTACTTC,CASSLWSGAGRSYEQYF
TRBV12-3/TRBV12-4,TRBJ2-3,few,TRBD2,TGTGCCAGCAGCCTAGCGGGGGAGAGAGATACGCAGTATTTT,CASSLAGERDTQYF
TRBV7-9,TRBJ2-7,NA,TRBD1,TGTGCCAGCAGCTTCACGGGACAGGGCGACGAGCAGTACTTC,CASSFTGQGDEQYF
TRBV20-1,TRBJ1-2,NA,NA,TGCAGTGCCAGGGATGGCTACACCTTC,CSARDGYTF